This TCR beta chain was sequenced during a study of shared clonotypes between healthy human individuals (dated by TCRdb to 2018 to 2021). About the investigation overall: The cohort comprised two women and a few men aged 18 to 49 years. For each donor, CD4 naive and CD4 memory were each run on three plates, CD8 naive on two plates, and CD8 memory on one plate. To increase sequencing depth and limit assay-specific biases, TCR repertoire library preparation and sequencing were carried out by different laboratories using diverse techniques. Per donor, leukapheresis produced somewhere between about 0.85 and 9.5 billion PBMCs. To estimate repertoire size and how much clonotypes are shared between individuals, the study performed deep sequencing of blood TCR repertoires from roughly five healthy adults. Findings and caveats that apply to the study as a whole: Based on pairwise subsampling, the degree of clonotype sharing among donors was expected to be affected by sequencing depth. Clonotypes shared by all four sorted-subset donors showed higher generation probabilities than non-shared clonotypes. Estimated clonotype richness was generally larger for naive than for memory subsets. Across a handful of donors, approximately 4.9% of naive CD4, more than 3% of naive CD8, roughly 2.3% of memory CD4, and 0.4% of memory CD8 clonotypes were shared. Even with the large sequencing depth, rarefaction of the sorted-subset datasets indicated that sequencing was incomplete. Only blood was sampled, and tissue TCR repertoires likely differ from those in blood. Because the study included only a small number of donors, the genetic and exposure-history diversity represented was limited.

TCR CDR3 regions were amplified from genomic DNA by multiplex PCR using the deep immunoSEQ assay. Extracted genomic DNA from each cell subset was spread evenly across all wells of several immunoSEQ 96-well plates, with each plate serving as a replicate. For sorted subsets, each replicate PCR was loaded with around 200 ng genomic DNA, equivalent to 30,000 or so T cell genomes. Purified libraries were measured with a Qubit 3.0 fluorometer, size-checked on a Bioanalyzer 2100, and measured again with the KAPA Library Quantification kit. Every immunoSEQ 96-well plate was sequenced on a dedicated single-read 150-cycle Illumina NextSeq 550 flow cell. The authors' analysis ran thus. Because only junctional sequences without quality scores were contained in the immunoSEQ output, filtering matching that applied to full-length reads could not be performed. Sequences were annotated with PyIR, a Python wrapper for IgBLAST v1.9, and V/J genes and CDR3 were assigned using IMGT germline references. Reads were removed for weak V/J assignments (E-value above 1e-6), missing CDR3, stop codons, out-of-frame junctions, or ambiguous translated residues. V3J clonotypes were defined as sequences sharing an identical inferred V gene, J gene, and CDR3 amino acid sequence. Percentage overlap between repertoires was computed as shared unique clonotypes divided by the size of the smaller repertoire. RTK rarefaction, the Chao1 estimator, and Recon v2.1 estimates of unobserved clonotypes were used to assess repertoire richness. OLGA was used to compute generation probabilities for all TCRbeta clonotypes that the gDNA method yielded from a few donors. TCRdb carries this immuneACCESS record with in-frame sequences only. Its versions omit some clonotypes, under half of them owing to an unresolved V gene in the studies checked, with the rest unexplained. V and J calls and clone size are those listed in that table; D and trimming were worked out from the DNA. Present in this sample are a few million clones, around nine tenths of which were seen just once. The ten largest clonotypes hold about 0.13% of the sample.

Note on this clone: The target of this receptor is not known. Base qualities were left out, and no much larger clone turns up one base away.

The donors were healthy, HIV-negative adults with no recently reported acute infections or vaccinations. Only Caucasian adults living in Nashville, Tennessee, USA were represented among the donors. CD4+ T cells were enriched by magnetic negative selection, after which naive cells were positively selected on CD45RA and the negative fraction was taken as the memory subset. Blood was collected by leukapheresis, and PBMCs were isolated by Ficoll-Histopaque density gradient centrifugation and then cryopreserved in liquid nitrogen vapor phase. Analytical flow cytometry was used to check the purity and quantity of each magnetically sorted T cell population. From each sorted fraction, genomic DNA was isolated and quantified by UV absorbance on a Nanodrop 2000c. The material sequenced was naive CD4+ T cells sorted from blood. The sample's cell subset or site label is to be understood as: CD45RA+ positively selected. The receptor comes from a young man in good health.

The DNA sequence is as follows: TGCGCCAGCAGCCTAGTGGGGCAGGGGGAGAAAAAACTGTTTTTT. The translation is CASSLVGQGEKKLFF. This chain joins TRBV5-1 to TRBJ1-4, and TRBD1 aligns with 7 junction nucleotides. Via the germline V gene, CDR1 is SGHRS and CDR2 YFSETQ. Trimming takes 4 bases off V and 9 bases off J; junction bases not matched to a gene: 12. Its CDR3 holds 15 amino acids, cysteine through phenylalanine. Only CDR3 DNA is held: 45 bases, read in frame from base 1.